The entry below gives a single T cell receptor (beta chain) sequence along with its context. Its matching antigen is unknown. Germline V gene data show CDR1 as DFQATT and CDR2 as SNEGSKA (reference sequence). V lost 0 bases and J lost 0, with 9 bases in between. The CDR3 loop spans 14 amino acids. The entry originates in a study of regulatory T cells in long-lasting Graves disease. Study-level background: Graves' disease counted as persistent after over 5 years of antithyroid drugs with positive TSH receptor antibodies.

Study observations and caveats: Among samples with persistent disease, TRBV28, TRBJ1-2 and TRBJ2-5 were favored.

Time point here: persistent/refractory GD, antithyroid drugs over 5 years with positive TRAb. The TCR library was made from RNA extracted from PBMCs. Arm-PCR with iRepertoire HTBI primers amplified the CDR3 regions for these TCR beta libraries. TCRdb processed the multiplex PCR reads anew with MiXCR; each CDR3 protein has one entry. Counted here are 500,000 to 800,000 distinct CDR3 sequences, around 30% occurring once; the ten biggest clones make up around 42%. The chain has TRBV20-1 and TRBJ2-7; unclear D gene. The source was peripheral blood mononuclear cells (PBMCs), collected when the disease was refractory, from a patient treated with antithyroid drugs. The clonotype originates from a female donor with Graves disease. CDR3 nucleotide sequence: TGCAGTGCTAGAGATGACCAGGCCTCCTACGAGCAGTACTTC. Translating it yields CSARDDQASYEQYF.